This T cell receptor beta chain was identified in a study of T cell clones after liver transplantation. Study background: A pre-transplant mixed lymphocyte reaction with TCRbeta sequencing defined graft-donor-reactive clones followed in post-transplant blood. Pre-transplant mixed lymphocyte reactions yielded third-party-reactive TCRbeta sequences as comparators for graft-donor-reactive sequences. Study-level results: Migration into the graft, not deletion, may explain lost graft donor-reactive T cells.

Unstimulated PBMCs were sorted into CD3+CD4+ and CD3+CD8+ populations. Trimming took 2 bases from V and 1 from J, leaving 8 bases between them. There are 14 residues in the CDR3. Germline CDR1 reads MNHEY; CDR2 reads SVGAGI. Method: immunoSEQ multiplex PCR; TCRdb's copy keeps in-frame clones and lacks some. The table includes about 45,000 clones, roughly 86% detected once. About this clone itself: Its antigen is not identified.

This specimen consisted of CD4+ T cells from blood, obtained 24 months after liver transplant. The clonotype was recovered from a human patient who received a liver transplant. Some T cells may be transferred from the graft donor. The rearrangement uses TRBV6-5 and TRBJ1-1, with D unclear. In DNA, the CDR3 is TGTGCCAGCAGTTACGGACGCGAGAACACTGAAGCTTTCTTT. Translated, it gives CASSYGRENTEAFF.